This record covers a single TCR beta chain. The antigen this receptor binds is unknown. The record has no base qualities; no much larger clone is one base away. The immunoSEQ Assay, a bias-controlled multiplex PCR, was used to amplify TCRbeta CDR3 regions from genomic DNA. Under the source paper's analysis protocol: Within the assay, amplification of reference gene primers was used to estimate how many nucleated cells each sample contained. Sequence reads were collapsed and filtered to measure the absolute abundance of every unique TCRbeta CDR3 rearrangement. For each sample, productive Simpson clonality was calculated by taking the square root of Simpson's diversity index across productive rearrangements. TCRdb re-hosts the immuneACCESS table, in-frame sequences only. Its copies lack some clones; in the studies checked, an unresolved V gene accounts for under half of them, and the cause for the rest is not known. V, J and clone size are taken as reported in that table, and D and trimming were inferred from the DNA itself. The sample table contains some 130,000 clones; only one count was recorded for less than 90% of them. Jointly, the top ten make up more than 15% of the sample.

Enrolling through a virtual design, the prospective study's participants ranged in age from roughly 18 to 90 years and lived across some 22 United States geographic areas. In the prospective study, participants were assigned to cohorts based on the clinical history participants reported in a screening survey and a study questionnaire. For ImmuneRACE Cohort 3, a participant was defined as recovered based on two consecutive negative NP/OP PCR tests, clearance by a healthcare professional, or resolution of symptoms. Mobile phlebotomists in the prospective study collected whole blood, serum and a nasopharyngeal or oropharyngeal swab from every participant. Additional blood draws and questionnaires over a 2-month period could optionally be provided by prospective study participants. Blood samples from the prospective study were shipped frozen or at room temperature prior to DNA extraction. This sample is part of a study of blood T cell repertoires in COVID-19 (dated by TCRdb to between 2020 and 2021). Study-level background: Samples covering the acute and convalescent phases of COVID-19 were provided by collaborators in the United States, Italy and Spain. The material from the prospective study consisted of cDNA or gDNA derived from T cells, B-cell-depleted T cells, or PBMCs. The dataset comprised deeply sampled blood TCRbeta repertoires from subjects exposed to, actively infected with, or recovered from COVID-19. The repertoires were released in a freely available public database meant as a resource for research on the immune response to SARS-CoV-2. The samples were drawn from the first 160 participants of the ongoing ImmuneRACE study and from roughly 1,300 subjects provided by 6 global collaborators. The sample metadata nearly always contained a de-identified subject ID, COVID-19 status, age in years and sex. Where available, HLA class I and class II types were taken from metadata supplied by the sample provider and were not determined by assay-based typing.

On the study overall, not on this receptor specifically: The amount of clinical and demographic metadata varied by source and participant and was provided uncurated.

From the cysteine through the phenylalanine, the CDR3 covers 14 amino acids. Kept here is only the CDR3 DNA, which spans 42 bases and is read in frame from base 1. Trimming at the junction amounts to 7 bases on V and 3 bases on J, and the germline ends lie 12 bases apart. CDR1 and CDR2, per the germline V gene (reference sequence), are LNHDA and SQIVND. The V gene is TRBV19 and the J gene is TRBJ2-2; TRBD1 is possibly the D segment (5 matching bases). Sequencing was carried out using PBMCs or T cells enriched from blood (not recorded which). This clonotype was sampled from a man aged 30-40 years who had recovered from COVID-19. The CDR3: CASNPGRDTGELFF. The DNA sequence is as follows: TGTGCCAGTAACCCCGGCAGGGACACCGGGGAGCTGTTTTTT. The reference TRBV19 and TRBJ2-2 proteins fill in what lies around the CDR3, so the full variable domain reads DGGITQSPKYLFRKEGQNVTLSCEQNLNHDAMYWYRQDPGQGLRLIYYSQIVNDFQKGDIAEGYSVSREKKESFPLTVTSAQKNPTAFYLCASNPGRDTGELFFGEGSRLTVL.